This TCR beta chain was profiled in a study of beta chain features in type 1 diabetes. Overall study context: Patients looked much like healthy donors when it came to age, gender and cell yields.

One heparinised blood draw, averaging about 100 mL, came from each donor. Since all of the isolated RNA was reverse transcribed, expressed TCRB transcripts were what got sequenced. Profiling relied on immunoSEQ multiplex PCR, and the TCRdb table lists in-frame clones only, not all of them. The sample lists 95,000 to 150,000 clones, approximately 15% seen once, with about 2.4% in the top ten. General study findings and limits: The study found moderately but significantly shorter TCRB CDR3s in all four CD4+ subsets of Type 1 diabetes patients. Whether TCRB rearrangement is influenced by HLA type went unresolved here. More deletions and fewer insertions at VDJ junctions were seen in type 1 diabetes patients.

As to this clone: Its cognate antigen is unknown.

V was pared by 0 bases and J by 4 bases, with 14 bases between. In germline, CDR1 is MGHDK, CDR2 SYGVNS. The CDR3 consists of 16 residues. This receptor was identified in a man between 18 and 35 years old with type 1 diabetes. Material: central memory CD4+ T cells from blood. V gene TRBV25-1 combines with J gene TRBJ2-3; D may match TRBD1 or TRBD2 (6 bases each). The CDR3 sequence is CASSEYTGGRADTQYF. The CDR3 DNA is TGTGCCAGCAGTGAATATACCGGGGGCAGGGCAGATACGCAGTATTTT.